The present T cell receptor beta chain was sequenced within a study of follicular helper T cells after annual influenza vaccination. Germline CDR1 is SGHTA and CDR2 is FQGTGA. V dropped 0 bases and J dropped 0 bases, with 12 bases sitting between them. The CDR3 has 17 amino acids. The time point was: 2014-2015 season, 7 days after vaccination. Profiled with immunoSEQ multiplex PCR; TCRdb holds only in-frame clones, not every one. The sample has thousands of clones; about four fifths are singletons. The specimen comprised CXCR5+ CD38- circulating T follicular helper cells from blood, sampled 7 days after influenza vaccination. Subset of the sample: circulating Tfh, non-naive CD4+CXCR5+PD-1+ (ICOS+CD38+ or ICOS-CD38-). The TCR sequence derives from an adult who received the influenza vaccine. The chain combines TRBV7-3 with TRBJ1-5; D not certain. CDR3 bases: TGTGCCAGCAGCTTAACTATCGACAAGTATAGCAATCAGCCCCAGCATTTT. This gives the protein CASSLTIDKYSNQPQHF.